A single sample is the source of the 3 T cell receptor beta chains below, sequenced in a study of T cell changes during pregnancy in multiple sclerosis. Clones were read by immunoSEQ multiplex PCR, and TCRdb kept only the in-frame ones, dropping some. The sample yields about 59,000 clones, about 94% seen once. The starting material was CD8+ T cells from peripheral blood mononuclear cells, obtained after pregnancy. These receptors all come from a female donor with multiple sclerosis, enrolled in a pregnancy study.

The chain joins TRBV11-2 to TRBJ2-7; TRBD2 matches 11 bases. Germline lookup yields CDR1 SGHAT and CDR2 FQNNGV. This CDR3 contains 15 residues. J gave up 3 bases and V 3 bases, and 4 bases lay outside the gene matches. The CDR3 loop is CASSFGTSGFYEQYF. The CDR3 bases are TGTGCCAGCAGCTTTGGGACTAGCGGATTCTACGAGCAGTACTTC.

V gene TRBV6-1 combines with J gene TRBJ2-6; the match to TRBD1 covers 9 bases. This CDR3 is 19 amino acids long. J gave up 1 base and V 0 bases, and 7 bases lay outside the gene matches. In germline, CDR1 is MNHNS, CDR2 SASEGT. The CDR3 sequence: CASSEASDRGKSGANVLTF. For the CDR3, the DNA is TGTGCCAGCAGTGAAGCCTCGGACAGGGGTAAGTCTGGGGCCAACGTCCTGACTTTC.

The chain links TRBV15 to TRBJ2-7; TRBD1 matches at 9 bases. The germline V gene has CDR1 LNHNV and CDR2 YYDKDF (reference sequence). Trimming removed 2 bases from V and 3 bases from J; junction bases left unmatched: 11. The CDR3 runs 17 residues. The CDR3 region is CATSRFAETGGYYEQYF. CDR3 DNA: TGTGCCACCAGCAGATTCGCCGAGACAGGGGGGTACTACGAGCAGTACTTC.